Described below is a single T cell receptor (beta chain) sequence and its context. The specificity of this receptor is unknown. Base qualities are missing; no much larger clone stands one base away. The germline V gene encodes CDR1 LNHDA and CDR2 SQIVND (reference sequence). The CDR3 has 14 amino acids, counting the end cysteine and phenylalanine. Only the CDR3 part of the read is kept: 42 bases, read in frame from the first base. V is pared back by 6 bases and J by 2 bases, with 12 bases lying between the germline termini. The immunoSEQ Assay, a bias-controlled multiplex PCR, was used to amplify TCRbeta CDR3 regions from genomic DNA. From the authors' description of their analysis: The number of nucleated cells in each sample was estimated from the amplification of reference gene primers within the assay. Sequence reads were collapsed and filtered to measure the absolute abundance of every unique TCRbeta CDR3 rearrangement. For each sample, productive Simpson clonality was calculated as the square root of Simpson's diversity index over productive rearrangements. TCRdb stores this immuneACCESS table with in-frame sequences only. Part of the clones is absent; in the studies checked, under half of the shortfall reflects unresolved V genes, and no reason is known for the rest. That table supplies the V and J calls and clone size; D and trimming were determined from the DNA. The sample table records approximately 240,000 clones; 65% to 80% of these occur just once. The top ten clones comprise 3% to 4% of the sample.

Collaborating institutions collected whole blood in K2EDTA tubes following their own protocols. Collaborator samples were shipped for TCRbeta analysis as frozen whole blood, isolated PBMCs, or DNA extracted from either sample type. This entry is derived from a study of blood T cell repertoires in COVID-19 (dated by TCRdb to 2019 to 2021). Context from the whole study: Samples covering the acute and convalescent phases of COVID-19 were provided by collaborators in the United States, Italy and Spain. The repertoires were released in a freely available public database meant as a resource for research on the immune response to SARS-CoV-2. Samples were obtained from the ongoing ImmuneRACE study (first 160 participants) and from 1,254 subjects provided by 6 global collaborators. The dataset comprised deeply sampled blood TCRbeta repertoires from subjects exposed to, actively infected with, or recovered from COVID-19. Where available, HLA class I and class II types were obtained from metadata supplied by the sample provider rather than from assay-based typing. A de-identified subject ID, COVID-19 status, age in years and sex were almost always included in the sample metadata. The prospective study material was composed of cDNA or gDNA derived from T cells, B-cell-depleted T cells, or PBMCs. Broad study findings and their caveats: How much clinical and demographic metadata was included differed by source and by participant, and the metadata was provided uncurated.

The receptor's source is a woman aged 40 to 50 with active or convalescent COVID-19. Here the chain combines TRBV19 and TRBJ2-3; TRBD1 is perhaps the D gene, given 6 matching bases. Input material: peripheral blood. The CDR3 in this case is CASRTQGHTDTQYF. The nucleotide sequence reads as follows: TGTGCCAGTAGGACACAGGGACACACAGATACGCAGTATTTT.